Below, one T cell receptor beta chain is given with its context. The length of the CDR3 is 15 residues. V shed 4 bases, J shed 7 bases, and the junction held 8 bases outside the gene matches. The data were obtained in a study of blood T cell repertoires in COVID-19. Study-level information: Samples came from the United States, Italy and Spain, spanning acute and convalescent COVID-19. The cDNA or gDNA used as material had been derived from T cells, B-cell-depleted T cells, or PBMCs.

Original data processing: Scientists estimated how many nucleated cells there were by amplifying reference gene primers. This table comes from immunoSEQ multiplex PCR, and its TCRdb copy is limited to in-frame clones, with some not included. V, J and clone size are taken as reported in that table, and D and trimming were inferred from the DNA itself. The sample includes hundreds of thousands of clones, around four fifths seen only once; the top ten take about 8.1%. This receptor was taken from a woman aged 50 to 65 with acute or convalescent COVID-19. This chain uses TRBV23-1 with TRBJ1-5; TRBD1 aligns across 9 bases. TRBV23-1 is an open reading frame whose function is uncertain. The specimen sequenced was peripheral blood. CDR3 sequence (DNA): TGCGCCAGCAGTCCCGGGGACAGGGATGACCAGCCCCAGCATTTT. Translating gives CASSPGDRDDQPQHF.